This T cell receptor (beta chain) stems from a study of Graves' ophthalmopathy and Graves' hyperthyroidism (dated by TCRdb to about 2018). With regard to the full study: Hyperthyroidism was defined as stable when no progression to ophthalmopathy occurred within 18 months of follow-up. TCR beta repertoire signatures were used to distinguish Graves' ophthalmopathy from Graves' hyperthyroidism and to predict progression to ophthalmopathy. In total, over 130 blood samples were TCR-sequenced: roughly 45 ophthalmopathy, some 75 hyperthyroidism and roughly 17 hyperthyroidism-to-ophthalmopathy patients. To explore V-J signatures that separate ophthalmopathy from hyperthyroidism, a discovery set of 100 patients was enrolled, consisting of 40 to 45 with ophthalmopathy and approximately 57 with stable hyperthyroidism. The independent validation cohort included 18 to 20 hyperthyroidism patients plus 17 patients who later progressed from hyperthyroidism to ophthalmopathy. In roughly six hyperthyroidism patients, the T-cell repertoires found in thyroid tissue were compared with those found in blood. Following sample collection, hyperthyroidism patients were given methimazole at a starting dose of 30 mg daily, and ophthalmopathy patients were given high-dose intravenous methylprednisolone. The paper's findings and limits, for the study overall: Ophthalmopathy was separated from stable hyperthyroidism by the 13-signature model with more than 85% sensitivity and around 81% specificity in cross-validation and with 80%/75% in the test set. Sample size was not statistically predetermined, and group allocation was not concealed from the investigators. In validation, the model predicted ophthalmopathy progression with about 70% sensitivity and about 73% specificity; some 13 predicted patients were CT-confirmed with GO in a median of approximately six months. Among expanded thyroid clonotypes with frequency above 0.001, most also showed up in blood, which suggests that blood repertoires may reflect the thyroid immune response.

With regard to this clonotype: Its target antigen remains unknown. Base-call qualities are not available, and no considerably larger clone is one nucleotide away.

Patients with hyperthyroidism were aged 18 to 65 years, had been newly diagnosed, and had a disease duration of less than 2 months. Patients with other autoimmune diseases, uncontrolled infections, pregnancy or lactation were excluded. Clinical symptoms, serum thyroxine, TRAb, thyroid ultrasound and orbital computed tomography were used for diagnosis. Total RNA was extracted using Trizol reagent, and RNA quality was checked on an Agilent 2100 Bioanalyzer. The CDR3 spans 13 residues, from the cysteine through the phenylalanine. The entry retains the CDR3 DNA only, 39 bases that are in frame from base 1. V is reduced by 11 bases and J by 3 bases, leaving a spacing of 12 bases between them. CDR1 KGHDR and CDR2 SFDVKD are derived from the germline V gene. For repertoire sequencing, the TCR beta CDR3 regions were amplified from RNA transcripts. HTBI primers and the Qiagen OneStep RT-PCR kit were used in a first-round RT-PCR, which was followed by a second-round multiplex PCR, size selection and purification. The libraries underwent paired-end sequencing with 100 bp reads on an Illumina HiSeq2000. Processing in the source paper ran as follows. SOAPnuke was used to process the reads, removing any read that contained adapters or uncalled bases, had a mean Phred below 15, or lacked an exact match to the constant primer or identifier. High-quality paired reads were merged with COPE v1.2.5. Each unique nucleotide sequence was treated as a clonotype, and MiTCR v1.1 was used to align the clonotypes to the IMGT TRB V, D and J references. The analysis was limited to V-J combinations with a frequency above 0.0001, which together covered 99.2% of the repertoires. For each V-J combination, a TCR clonal expansion and chaos score was defined as F50 clonal expansion divided by the chaos observed in the TCRdist matrix. Features were reduced by Welch's t-statistics and random forest to more than 10 V-J combinations, which fed a naive Bayes classifier. The similarity between thyroid and blood repertoires was quantified using the Morisita-Horn index. TCRdb reworked the public reads: Q25 trimming with fastp, MiXCR clone assembly, productive beta chains retained. Each CDR3 protein gets just one entry, which takes the most common genes and DNA from the rows behind it. The V and J calls and clone size are TCRdb's, not the authors'. For this sample the table gives around 1,000,000 distinct CDR3 sequences, of which 35% to 40% were detected only once. The ten most abundant clones make up roughly 11% of the sample.

This clonotype originated in an adult man with Graves' hyperthyroidism. The sample comprised peripheral blood or thyroid tissue (not recorded which). The V and J segments used are TRBV24-1 and TRBJ2-2; TRBD1 is a weak D gene call, 6 bases matching. This receptor has the CDR3 CASRDKDTGELFF. The nucleotide sequence reads TGTGCCAGCCGGGACAAAGACACCGGGGAGCTGTTTTTT.